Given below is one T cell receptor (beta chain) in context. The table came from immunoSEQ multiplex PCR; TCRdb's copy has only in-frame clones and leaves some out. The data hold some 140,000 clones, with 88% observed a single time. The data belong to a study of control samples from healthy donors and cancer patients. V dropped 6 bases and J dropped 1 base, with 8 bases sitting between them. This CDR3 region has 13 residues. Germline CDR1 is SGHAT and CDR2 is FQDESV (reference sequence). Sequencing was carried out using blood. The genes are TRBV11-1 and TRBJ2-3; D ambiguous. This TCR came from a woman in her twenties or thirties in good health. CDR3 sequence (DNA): TGTGCCAGCAGTAGCCCCCGCACAGATACGCAGTATTTT. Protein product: CASSSPRTDTQYF.